The 2 T cell receptor beta chains below come from one sample, sequenced in a study of T cells in Graves' hyperthyroidism and ophthalmopathy. RNA transcripts were the template for amplifying TCR beta CDR3 regions. Carried out on the TCR CDR3, a first-round RT-PCR used the HTBI primer set. One entry per CDR3 protein, called by TCRdb with MiXCR from the multiplex PCR reads. Here the sample spans about 380,000 distinct CDR3 sequences, roughly 15% being singletons. The sample taken for sequencing was blood. These receptor sequences come from a woman aged 30 to 39 with Graves' ophthalmopathy.

At least ten counts were recorded for this clonotype. The V gene is TRBV20-1, the J gene TRBJ2-1; D remains ambiguous. Trimming cost V 6 bases and J 4 bases, with 16 bases left between them. Per germline, CDR1 DFQATT and CDR2 SNEGSKA (reference sequence). This CDR3 has 14 amino acids. The CDR3 DNA sequence: TGCAGTGCGCACCGGGTCGAAACATACAATGAGCAGTTCTTC. This encodes CSAHRVETYNEQFF.

This clonotype appeared many times. The genes are TRBV28 and TRBJ2-7, with 11 bases lining up with TRBD1. The CDR3 consists of 19 residues. With V trimmed by 4 bases and J by 2 bases, 16 bases remained unmatched. Looked up from germline, CDR1 is MDHEN and CDR2 is SYDVKM. CDR3 sequence: CASSSLTYSPGQGAYEQYF. In DNA form, the CDR3 reads TGTGCCAGCAGTTCTCTTACCTACTCACCGGGACAGGGGGCCTACGAGCAGTACTTC.